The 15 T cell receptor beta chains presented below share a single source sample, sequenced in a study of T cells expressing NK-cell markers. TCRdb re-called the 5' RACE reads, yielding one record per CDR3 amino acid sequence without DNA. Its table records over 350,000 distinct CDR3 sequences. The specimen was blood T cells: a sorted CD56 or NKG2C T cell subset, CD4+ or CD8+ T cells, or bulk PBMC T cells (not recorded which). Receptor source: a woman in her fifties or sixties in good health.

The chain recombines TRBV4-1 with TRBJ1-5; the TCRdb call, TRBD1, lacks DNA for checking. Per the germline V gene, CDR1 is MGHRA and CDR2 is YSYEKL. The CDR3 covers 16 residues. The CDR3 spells CASSQEGIGNNQPQHF.

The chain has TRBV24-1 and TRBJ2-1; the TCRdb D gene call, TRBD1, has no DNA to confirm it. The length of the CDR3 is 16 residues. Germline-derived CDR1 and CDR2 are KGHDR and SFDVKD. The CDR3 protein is CATSTPRDRVRNEQFF.

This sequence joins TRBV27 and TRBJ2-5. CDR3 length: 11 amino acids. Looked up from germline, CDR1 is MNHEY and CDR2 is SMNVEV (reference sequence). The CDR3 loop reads CASSTKETQYF.

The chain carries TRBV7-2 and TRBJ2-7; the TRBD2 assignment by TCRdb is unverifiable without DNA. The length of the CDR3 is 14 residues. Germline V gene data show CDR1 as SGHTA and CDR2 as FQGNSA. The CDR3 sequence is CASSPSSGSWEQYF.

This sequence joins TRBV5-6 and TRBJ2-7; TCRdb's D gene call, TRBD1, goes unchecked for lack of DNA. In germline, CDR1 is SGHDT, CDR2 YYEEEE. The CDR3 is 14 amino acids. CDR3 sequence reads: CASSHDRKPYEQYF.

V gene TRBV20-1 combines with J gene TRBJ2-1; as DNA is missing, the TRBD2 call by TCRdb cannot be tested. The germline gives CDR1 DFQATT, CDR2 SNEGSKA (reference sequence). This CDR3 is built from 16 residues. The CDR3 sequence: CSADPISGRQYNEQFF.

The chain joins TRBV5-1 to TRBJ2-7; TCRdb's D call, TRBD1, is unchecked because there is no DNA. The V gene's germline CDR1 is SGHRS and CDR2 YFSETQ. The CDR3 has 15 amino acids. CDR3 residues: CASSFGRNPRDEQYF.

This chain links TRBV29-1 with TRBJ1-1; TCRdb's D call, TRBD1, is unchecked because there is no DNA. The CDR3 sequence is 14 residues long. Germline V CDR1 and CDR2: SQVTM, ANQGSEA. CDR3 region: CSFGKQGARTEAFF.

The CDR3 reads CSARYRDSPSYEQYF. The genes are TRBV20-1 and TRBJ2-7; lacking DNA, the TRBD1 call made by TCRdb goes unchecked. CDR3 length equals 15 residues. In germline, CDR1 is DFQATT, CDR2 SNEGSKA (reference sequence).

The CDR3 is CASSPAGFNNEQFF. The chain uses TRBV4-1 and TRBJ2-1; TCRdb indicates TRBD2, and absent DNA this call remains unverified. The CDR3 length is 14 residues. Germline V gene sequence: CDR1 MGHRA, CDR2 YSYEKL.

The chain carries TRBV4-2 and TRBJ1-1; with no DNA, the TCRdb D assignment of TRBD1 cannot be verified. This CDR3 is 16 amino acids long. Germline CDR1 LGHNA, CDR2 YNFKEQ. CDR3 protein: CASSRRTGLVGTEAFF.

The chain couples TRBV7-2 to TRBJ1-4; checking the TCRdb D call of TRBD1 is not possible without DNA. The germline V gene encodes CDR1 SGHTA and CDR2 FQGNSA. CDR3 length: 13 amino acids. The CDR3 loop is CASSLDQGEKLFF.

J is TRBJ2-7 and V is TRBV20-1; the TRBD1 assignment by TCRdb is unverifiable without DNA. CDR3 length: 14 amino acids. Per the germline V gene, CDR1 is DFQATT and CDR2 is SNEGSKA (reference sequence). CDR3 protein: CSAQWTGSSYEQYF.

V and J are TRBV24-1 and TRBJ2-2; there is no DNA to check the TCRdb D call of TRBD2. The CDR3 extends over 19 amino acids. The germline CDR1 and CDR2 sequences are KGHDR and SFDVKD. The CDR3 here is CATSDTRLAGGINTGELFF.

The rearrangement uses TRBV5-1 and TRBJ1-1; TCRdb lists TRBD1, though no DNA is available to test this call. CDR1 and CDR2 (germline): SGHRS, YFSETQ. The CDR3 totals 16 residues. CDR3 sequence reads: CASSLSPRGGRTEAFF.